The 16 T cell receptor beta chains reported below all come from one sample, sequenced in a study of T cells after yellow fever vaccination. MiXCR, run by TCRdb on the 5' RACE reads, gives a single entry per CDR3 protein. The sample records 100,000 to 150,000 distinct CDR3 sequences, around 15% being singletons. This material consisted of CD8+ T cells sorted from PBMCs, taken 5 days after the yellow fever booster vaccination. These receptors originate from a man younger than 35 who received the YFV17D yellow fever vaccine.

The J gene is TRBJ2-3, the V gene TRBV5-1; D is possibly TRBD1 or TRBD2 (5 bases each). The CDR3 is made up of 15 amino acids. Germline CDR1 and CDR2: SGHRS and YFSETQ. Trimming took 1 base from V and 3 from J, leaving 12 bases between them. The CDR3, as DNA: TGCGCCAGCAGCTTGATGGGACGTAGAACAGATACGCAGTATTTT. It encodes CASSLMGRRTDTQYF. The entire variable domain, with the rest obtained from reference TRBV5-1 and TRBJ2-3, is as follows: KAGVTQTPRYLIKTRGQQVTLSCSPISGHRSVSWYQQTPGQGLQFLFEYFSETQRNKGNFPGRFSGRQFSNSRSEMNVSTLELGDSALYLCASSLMGRRTDTQYFGPGTRLTVL.

Only one count was recorded for this clonotype. The chain carries TRBV7-9 and TRBJ1-5; TRBD1 agrees at 7 bases. Germline-derived CDR1 and CDR2 are SEHNR and FQNEAQ (reference sequence). The V and J ends lost 1 base and 9 bases, in that order; junction bases with no gene match: 0. The CDR3 is made up of 12 amino acids. CDR3 coding DNA: TGTGCCAGCAGCTTAGGACAGGGGCCCCAGCATTTT. The encoded protein is CASSLGQGPQHF.

This clonotype appeared a few times. The V gene is TRBV6-5, the J gene TRBJ2-1; TRBD2 matches 8 bases. Germline values: CDR1 MNHEY, CDR2 SVGAGI. The CDR3 sequence is 14 residues long. V lost 0 bases, J lost 8 bases, and 3 bases stayed unmatched. In DNA, the CDR3 is TGTGCCAGCAGTTACTCGGGACTAGTCGATGAGCAGTTCTTC. Translating gives CASSYSGLVDEQFF.

This clonotype was detected a few times. V usage is TRBV20-1 and J usage is TRBJ2-7; the D gene is possibly TRBD1 (5 bases). Looked up from germline, CDR1 is DFQATT and CDR2 is SNEGSKA (reference sequence). This CDR3 contains 11 residues. CDR3 bases: TGCACATTCCAGGGAACCTCCGAGCAGTACGTC. Protein product: CTFQGTSEQYV.

This clonotype occurred a few times. The V and J genes are TRBV12-3 or TRBV12-4 and TRBJ2-1; perhaps TRBD1 as D (6 bases). The V end lost 7 bases, the J end lost 9 bases, and 13 bases lay between the germline ends. This CDR3 contains 12 residues. The CDR3 sequence: CASTLGQLEQFF. DNA for the CDR3: TGTGCCAGCACCCTAGGACAGCTTGAGCAGTTCTTC.

About this clonotype: Mismatch with germline at one junction end may stem from a read error. This rearrangement joins TRBV28 to TRBJ1-3, with 7 bases aligning to TRBD1. This CDR3 contains 11 residues. CDR1 MDHEN and CDR2 SYDVKM come from the germline V gene. The CDR3 region has the DNA TGTGCCAGCAGCAGGGGGACAGACCCCATTTTT. Protein sequence: CASSRGTDPIF.

This clonotype has a handful of counts. This rearrangement joins TRBV12-3 or TRBV12-4 to TRBJ2-5; a weak D match, TRBD1 (6 bases). Between the trimmed V and J ends, which lost 7 bases and 5 bases, there was a span of 14 bases. CDR3 length equals 13 residues. DNA of the CDR3: TGTGCCAGCAAGGGGGTTCTAGGGGAGACCCAGTACTTC. The encoded protein is CASKGVLGETQYF.

The V gene is TRBV4-1, the J gene TRBJ1-5; a weak D match, TRBD1 (5 bases). V dropped 1 base and J dropped 5 bases, with 12 bases sitting between them. The CDR3 contains 15 residues. Germline V gene lookup returns CDR1 MGHRA and CDR2 YSYEKL. CDR3 sequence: CASSQATTAYQPQHF. The CDR3, as DNA: TGCGCCAGCAGCCAAGCCACGACAGCTTATCAGCCCCAGCATTTT.

The table lists this clonotype with a few counts. The rearrangement uses TRBV29-1 and TRBJ2-1; maybe TRBD1 (5 bases). The germline V and J ends were trimmed by 5 bases and 5 bases, with 13 bases remaining between them. Germline loops: CDR1 SQVTM, CDR2 ANQGSEA. The CDR3 runs 13 residues. CDR3 amino acids: CSVWAGYHNEQFF. CDR3 nucleotide sequence: TGCAGCGTTTGGGCAGGGTACCACAATGAGCAGTTCTTC.

This clonotype has a count of ten or more. This chain joins TRBV5-1 and TRBJ2-7, with D perhaps matching TRBD1 (6 bases). Trimming pared 4 bases from V and 7 bases from J, leaving 21 bases between. The CDR3 has 15 amino acids. Germline V lookup: CDR1 SGHRS, CDR2 YFSETQ. CDR3 residues: CASSPQGTNSWEQYF. As DNA, the CDR3 is TGCGCCAGCAGCCCCCAGGGGACCAACTCCTGGGAGCAGTACTTC.

This clonotype was seen a handful of times. The chain joins TRBV6-2 or TRBV6-3 to TRBJ2-7, with unresolved D. Germline-derived CDR1 and CDR2 are MNHEY and SVGEGT. The CDR3 is 14 amino acids. Trimming pared 4 bases from V and 0 bases from J, leaving 10 bases between. CDR3 sequence reads: CASSWDLASYEQYF. DNA for the CDR3: TGTGCCAGCAGTTGGGATCTTGCCTCCTACGAGCAGTACTTC.

This chain uses TRBV5-6 with TRBJ2-1, with no clear D. Trimming removed 3 bases at V and 8 bases at J, with 9 bases between. The germline V gene encodes CDR1 SGHDT and CDR2 YYEEEE. This CDR3 has 12 residues. The CDR3 DNA reads TGTGCCAGCAGCTCCTTTTCCCATGAGCAGTTCTTC. It specifies CASSSFSHEQFF.

This clonotype has only a few counts. The chain employs TRBV5-1 and TRBJ2-1, with TRBD2 matching over 10 bases. V lost 4 bases, J lost 5 bases, and 3 bases stayed unmatched. Germline CDR1 and CDR2: SGHRS and YFSETQ. The CDR3 is made up of 14 amino acids. The CDR3 spells CASSGSGGDNEQFF. CDR3 bases: TGCGCCAGCAGCGGGAGCGGGGGGGACAATGAGCAGTTCTTC.

This clonotype was seen more than once but under ten times. The chain recombines TRBV7-3 with TRBJ2-3; 7 bases map to TRBD1. The CDR3 has 15 residues. J was trimmed by 2 bases and V by 5 bases; bases with no gene match: 7. Germline CDR1 SGHTA, CDR2 FQGTGA. CDR3 bases: TGTGCCAGCAGCCACCGGGACAGCTCCACAGATACGCAGTATTTT. Translating gives CASSHRDSSTDTQYF. The full variable domain, in which reference TRBV7-3 and TRBJ2-3 provide the parts outside the CDR3, is GAGVSQTPSNKVTEKGKYVELRCDPISGHTALYWYRQSLGQGPEFLIYFQGTGAADDSGLPNDRFFAVRPEGSVSTLKIQRTERGDSAVYLCASSHRDSSTDTQYFGPGTRLTVL.

This clonotype was detected only once. V is TRBV4-3 and J is TRBJ2-3; perhaps TRBD1 as D (5 bases). The CDR3 consists of 15 residues. V dropped 3 bases and J dropped 2 bases, with 12 bases sitting between them. Germline loops: CDR1 LGHNA, CDR2 YSLEER. As DNA, the CDR3 is TGCGCCAGCAGCCAGACGACAGATAACACAGATACGCAGTATTTT. It specifies CASSQTTDNTDTQYF.

This clonotype was recorded a few times. The chain joins TRBV6-5 to TRBJ2-2, with TRBD2 as a possible D gene (6 bases). From germline, CDR1 is MNHEY and CDR2 SVGAGI. The CDR3 has 14 amino acids. V lost 0 bases and J lost 5, with 7 bases in between. For the CDR3, the DNA is TGTGCCAGCAGTTACTCGAGCGGGACCGGGGAGCTGTTTTTT. This translates into CASSYSSGTGELFF.